The 28 T cell receptor beta chains given below trace back to one sample, sequenced in a study of cytomegalovirus exposure and HLA in healthy donors. PCR employed 60 Vbeta and 13 Jbeta primers. This table comes from immunoSEQ multiplex PCR, and its TCRdb copy is limited to in-frame clones, with some not included. The sample shows approximately 210,000 clones, 70% to 80% of them seen only once. Source material: PBMCs. Receptor source: a girl aged 10-17 years in good health and CMV-seropositive.

V and J are TRBV11-2 and TRBJ2-3, with 8 bases fitting TRBD1. V trimming: 4 bases; J trimming: 1 base; junction bases outside the gene matches: 7. This CDR3 is built from 16 residues. CDR1 and CDR2 from the germline V gene are SGHAT and FQNNGV. The CDR3 DNA is TGTGCCAGCAGCTATCGACAGGGGCCCGGCACAGATACGCAGTATTTT. Residues: CASSYRQGPGTDTQYF.

The CDR3: CAGLSGNTIYF. For the CDR3, the DNA is TGTGCGGGGCTCTCTGGAAACACCATATATTTT. The chain couples TRBV6-6 to TRBJ1-3, with TRBD1 as a possible D gene (5 bases). Germline V CDR1 and CDR2: MNHNY, SVGAGI (reference sequence). The CDR3 runs 11 residues.

This chain joins TRBV4-3 and TRBJ2-3; 10 bases are a match to TRBD2. With V trimmed by 4 bases and J by 4 bases, 8 bases remained unmatched. This CDR3 is built from 16 residues. Germline V gene data show CDR1 as LGHNA and CDR2 as YSLEER. In DNA form, the CDR3 reads TGCGCCAGCAGCCCCGAAGCGGGGGGGCCACCAGATACGCAGTATTTT. Encoded protein: CASSPEAGGPPDTQYF.

The chain employs TRBV2 and TRBJ1-4; D gene uncertain. CDR1 SNHLY and CDR2 FYNNEI come from the germline V gene. V was pared by 5 bases and J by 7 bases, with 11 bases between. The CDR3 has 13 residues. The CDR3 spells CASSRESAEKLFF. CDR3 coding DNA: TGTGCCAGCAGTCGGGAATCCGCTGAAAAACTGTTTTTT.

V and J are TRBV9 and TRBJ2-4; 12 bases are a match to TRBD1. This CDR3 has 14 residues. Per the germline V gene, CDR1 is SGDLS and CDR2 is YYNGEE. Trimming at V came to 4 bases and at J to 8 bases, leaving 4 bases not matched to a gene. The DNA for the CDR3 is TGTGCCAGCAGCTCCGGGACAGGGGGCCACATTCAGTACTTC. This translates into CASSSGTGGHIQYF.

The chain combines TRBV19 with TRBJ1-5; TRBD1 agrees at 9 bases. This CDR3 contains 14 residues. Germline trimming cut 10 bases from V and 5 bases from J; bases unmatched to any gene: 9. Germline values: CDR1 LNHDA, CDR2 SQIVND (reference sequence). The CDR3 DNA is TGTGCCATCTCGGACAGGGGATGGGATCAGCCCCAGCATTTT. This sequence encodes CAISDRGWDQPQHF.

The chain recombines TRBV7-9 with TRBJ2-7, with 11 bases lining up with TRBD2. J was trimmed by 5 bases and V by 3 bases; bases with no gene match: 12. This CDR3 has 17 amino acids. CDR1 and CDR2 (germline): SEHNR, FQNEAQ (reference sequence). DNA for the CDR3: TGTGCCAGCAGCTTGGAGGAATTACTAGCGGGGGTCCACGAGCAGTACTTC. Translating it yields CASSLEELLAGVHEQYF.

By its share, this clone is medium-sized. This chain uses TRBV25-1 with TRBJ2-7; 10 bases agree with TRBD2. This CDR3 contains 14 residues. Germline CDR1 reads MGHDK; CDR2 reads SYGVNS. J lost 0 bases, V lost 6 bases, and 2 bases had no gene match. The CDR3 protein is CASSGLADSYEQYF. The CDR3 DNA reads TGTGCCAGCAGCGGACTAGCGGACTCCTACGAGCAGTACTTC.

This clone was counted a few times. The chain couples TRBV18 to TRBJ2-7, with 8 bases that match TRBD2. The junction had 7 bases not matched to a gene; V was cut back by 4 bases and J by 2 bases. This CDR3 is 15 amino acids long. Germline CDR1 reads KGHSH; CDR2 reads LQKENI. CDR3 region: CASSQLAAYTYEQYF. The DNA for the CDR3 is TGTGCCAGCTCACAACTAGCGGCTTACACCTACGAGCAGTACTTC.

Here the CDR3 DNA reads TGTGCCAGCACCTCCGGCGGGTTGGTCGAGACCCAGTACTTC. This codes for CASTSGGLVETQYF. The V call is TRBV6-1, the J call TRBJ2-5, with D possibly matching TRBD2 (5 bases). The germline V gene has CDR1 MNHNS and CDR2 SASEGT. This CDR3 has 14 residues. V was shortened by 7 bases and J by 5 bases, with 17 bases between the two germline ends.

This chain connects TRBV5-3 to TRBJ2-7, with D unclear. TRBV5-3 is known as an ORF, though its function is uncertain. The CDR3 consists of 11 residues. V lost 3 bases, J lost 6 bases, and 7 bases lay in between. The CDR3 DNA reads TGTGCCAGAAGCTCCCCATCCGAGCAGTACTTC. Its translation is CARSSPSEQYF.

This sequence joins TRBV11-3 and TRBJ2-1; 7 positions agree with TRBD1. The ends lost 1 base at V and 0 bases at J; junction bases unmatched: 9. Per the germline V gene, CDR1 is SGHNT and CDR2 is YENEEA. This CDR3 has 18 residues. Written as DNA, the CDR3 is TGTGCCAGCAGCTTAGGAGGGGGCAGGGCTAGCTCCTACAATGAGCAGTTCTTC. This encodes CASSLGGGRASSYNEQFF.

The rearrangement links TRBV10-3 to TRBJ2-3; no reliable D call. From germline, CDR1 is ENHRY and CDR2 SYGVKD. Trimming took off 8 bases at V and 0 bases at J, with 18 bases between the two ends. This CDR3 has 16 residues. The CDR3 region is CAIQSRAQTSTDTQYF. CDR3 nucleotides: TGTGCCATCCAGTCCAGAGCCCAGACTAGCACAGATACGCAGTATTTT.

This clone was found a few times. The V and J genes are TRBV6-1 and TRBJ2-1, with a possible D match to TRBD1 (5 bases). CDR3 size: 13 residues. Germline loops: CDR1 MNHNS, CDR2 SASEGT. Trimming left V 7 bases short and J 9 bases short, with 16 bases between. CDR3 in amino acids: CASTPPGFTEQFF. CDR3 DNA sequence: TGTGCCAGCACCCCCCCAGGGTTCACTGAGCAGTTCTTC.

The chain has TRBV6-1 and TRBJ1-2; maybe TRBD1 (5 bases). Between the trimmed V and J ends, which lost 7 bases and 3 bases, there was a span of 15 bases. The length of the CDR3 is 14 residues. The germline V gene encodes CDR1 MNHNS and CDR2 SASEGT. This CDR3 is CASTLLVRDYGYTF. The CDR3 DNA follows: TGTGCCAGCACCCTATTGGTCAGGGACTATGGCTACACCTTC.

The CDR3 region has the DNA TGTGCCAGTAGTACCAGACAGAGATTCCAAGAGACCCAGTACTTC. Translating it yields CASSTRQRFQETQYF. The rearrangement links TRBV19 to TRBJ2-5, with TRBD1 as a possible D gene (5 bases). The CDR3 runs to 15 residues. Germline CDR1 reads LNHDA; CDR2 reads SQIVND (reference sequence). V was cut by 4 bases and J by 1 base, with 13 bases left in between.

Comments on this clone: This CDR3 is also generated by other DNA sequences in the sample. The chain couples TRBV10-3 to TRBJ1-6, with TRBD1 matching over 10 bases. Germline CDR1 and CDR2: ENHRY and SYGVKD. The CDR3 has 14 amino acids. Trimming took 4 bases from V and 9 from J; bases not matched to a gene: 3. The CDR3 DNA reads as TGTGCCATCAGTGGCGGACAGGGGGGTTCACCCCTCCACTTT. This encodes CAISGGQGGSPLHF.

The chain recombines TRBV7-2 with TRBJ1-4, with 7 bases that match TRBD1. Unmatched junction bases numbered 8, after V lost 2 bases and J lost 8 bases. The germline CDR1 and CDR2 sequences are SGHTA and FQGNSA. The CDR3 spans 15 residues. The CDR3, as DNA: TGTGCCAGCAGCTTAAGGAGGGGGCCGAACGAAAAACTGTTTTTT. Encoded protein: CASSLRRGPNEKLFF.

The chain couples TRBV7-2 to TRBJ2-7; D may be TRBD2 (7 bases). The germline V gene encodes CDR1 SGHTA and CDR2 FQGNSA. The CDR3 runs 15 residues. V lost 5 bases and J 7 bases, leaving 21 bases between the germline ends. CDR3 coding DNA: TGTGCCAGCAGCCTAATAAGGGGGGGCCTGGGGGAGCAGTACTTC. As protein: CASSLIRGGLGEQYF.

As DNA, the CDR3 is TGTGCCAGCAGCTTAGCGGGCAGGGAACTAAACTATAATTCACCCCTCCACTTT. This codes for CASSLAGRELNYNSPLHF. The chain uses TRBV7-2 and TRBJ1-6; D might be TRBD1 (5 bases). V was pared by 0 bases and J by 3 bases, with 15 bases between. Germline V gives CDR1 SGHTA, CDR2 FQGNSA. This CDR3 spans 18 amino acids.

V usage is TRBV5-1 and J usage is TRBJ2-1; 8 nucleotides align to TRBD1. Trimming removed 3 bases from V and 2 bases from J; junction bases left unmatched: 7. This CDR3 contains 16 residues. CDR1 and CDR2 from the germline V gene are SGHRS and YFSETQ. CDR3 region: CASSWTGTGAYNEQFF. DNA of the CDR3: TGCGCCAGCAGCTGGACCGGGACAGGTGCCTACAATGAGCAGTTCTTC.

The V call is TRBV7-8, the J call TRBJ2-7, with a possible D match to TRBD1 (6 bases). Trimming shortened V by 3 bases and J by 5 bases, and 14 bases separated the two germline ends. Per germline, CDR1 SGHVS and CDR2 FQNEAQ. This CDR3 is built from 14 residues. The CDR3 loop reads CASSFQGRGDEQYF. As DNA, the CDR3 is TGTGCCAGCAGCTTCCAGGGGCGCGGCGACGAGCAGTACTTC.

The genes are TRBV13 and TRBJ2-5; TRBD1 might be the D (5 bases). The J call could be wrong; TRBJ2-7 is a better fit for the DNA end. The CDR3 is made up of 15 amino acids. CDR1 is PRHDT and CDR2 is FYEKMQ in the germline V gene (reference sequence). The CDR3 DNA sequence: TGTGCCAGCAGCTTAGGGCAGGGTCTAGTCTACGAGCAGTACTTC. This encodes CASSLGQGLVYEQYF.

This sequence joins TRBV30 and TRBJ2-5, with a possible D match to TRBD1 (6 bases). V was clipped by 7 bases and J by 4 bases, with 22 bases between them. The CDR3 loop spans 15 amino acids. CDR1 GTSNPN and CDR2 SVGIG come from the germline V gene (reference sequence). This chain's CDR3 is CASGRGNIGLETQYF. CDR3 DNA: TGTGCCTCCGGTAGGGGGAACATTGGATTAGAGACCCAGTACTTC. Drawing the rest from reference TRBV30 and TRBJ2-5, the complete variable domain is SQTIHQWPATLVQPVGSPLSLECTVEGTSNPNLYWYRQAAGRGLQLLFYSVGIGQISSEVPQNLSASRPQDRQFILSSKKLLLSDSGFYLCASGRGNIGLETQYFGPGTRLLVL.

The chain couples TRBV4-1 to TRBJ2-7; 9 nucleotides line up with TRBD1. This CDR3 contains 16 residues. Germline V CDR1 and CDR2: MGHRA, YSYEKL. Germline trimming cut 3 bases from V and 3 bases from J; bases unmatched to any gene: 9. The CDR3 nucleotides are TGCGCCAGCAGCCAGAGACAGGGGGGAGTGAGCTACGAGCAGTACTTC. Protein: CASSQRQGGVSYEQYF.

The J gene is TRBJ2-7, the V gene TRBV11-2, with D possibly matching TRBD1 (6 bases). CDR3 size: 14 residues. Germline V gene lookup returns CDR1 SGHAT and CDR2 FQNNGV. Trimming took 3 bases from V and 6 from J, leaving 15 bases between them. In DNA form, the CDR3 reads TGTGCCAGCAGCTTCGTACAGGGTTCCGCCGAGCAGTACTTC. Its protein is CASSFVQGSAEQYF.

This clone was seen more than once but under ten times. V gene TRBV6-1 combines with J gene TRBJ2-7, with D unclear. CDR1 is MNHNS and CDR2 is SASEGT in the germline V gene. Trimming removed 3 bases at V and 0 bases at J, with 9 bases between. The CDR3 covers 14 residues. Written as DNA, the CDR3 is TGTGCCAGCAGTGAGAGATGGAGCTCCTACGAGCAGTACTTC. Translating it yields CASSERWSSYEQYF.

The chain joins TRBV6-5 to TRBJ2-5; a weak D match, TRBD1 (6 bases). Germline CDR1 and CDR2: MNHEY and SVGAGI. V was trimmed by 10 bases and J by 5 bases, leaving 11 bases between them. The CDR3 contains 11 residues. Here the CDR3 DNA reads TGTGCCACCCAGGGGTACGAGACCCAGTACTTC. This gives the protein CATQGYETQYF.